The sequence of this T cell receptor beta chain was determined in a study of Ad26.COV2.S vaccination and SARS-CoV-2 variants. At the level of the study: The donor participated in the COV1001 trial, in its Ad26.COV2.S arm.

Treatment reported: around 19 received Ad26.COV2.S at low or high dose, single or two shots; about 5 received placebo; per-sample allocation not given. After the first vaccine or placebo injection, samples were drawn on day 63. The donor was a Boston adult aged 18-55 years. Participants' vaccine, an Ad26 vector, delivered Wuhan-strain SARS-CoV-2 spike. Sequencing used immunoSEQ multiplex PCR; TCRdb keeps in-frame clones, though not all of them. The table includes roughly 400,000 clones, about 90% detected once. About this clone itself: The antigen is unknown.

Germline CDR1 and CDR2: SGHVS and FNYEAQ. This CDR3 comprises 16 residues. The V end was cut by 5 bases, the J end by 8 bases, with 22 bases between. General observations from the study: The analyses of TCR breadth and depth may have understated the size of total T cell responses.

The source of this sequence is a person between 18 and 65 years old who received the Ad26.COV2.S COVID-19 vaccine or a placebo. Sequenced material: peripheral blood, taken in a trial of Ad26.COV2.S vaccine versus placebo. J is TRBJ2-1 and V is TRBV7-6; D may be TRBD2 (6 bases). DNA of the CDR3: TGTGCCAGCAGCACGAGGGACTTCACTCCGGCGGATGAGCAGTTCTTC. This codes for CASSTRDFTPADEQFF. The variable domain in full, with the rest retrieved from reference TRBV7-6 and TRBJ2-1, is GAGVSQSPRYKVTKRGQDVALRCDPISGHVSLYWYRQALGQGPEFLTYFNYEAQQDKSGLPNDRFSAERPEGSISTLTIQRTEQRDSAMYRCASSTRDFTPADEQFFGPGTRLTVL.